The clone carrying this T cell receptor (beta chain) was detected once. Germline CDR1 LNHDA, CDR2 SQIVND (reference sequence). The CDR3 length is 17 residues. V shed 4 bases, J shed 0 bases, and the junction held 7 bases outside the gene matches. This record belongs to a study of T cells after somatic rescue of genetic block. The protocol was immunoSEQ multiplex PCR, while the TCRdb copy is restricted to in-frame clones and leaves out a portion. Of approximately 100,000 clones listed, about nine tenths were seen once; the top ten hold roughly 1.7%. This clonotype originated in a woman aged 18-35 years. Sample: peripheral blood mononuclear cells (PBMCs). V gene TRBV19 combines with J gene TRBJ2-3; 10 positions agree with TRBD2. The CDR3 here is CASSTSGLAASTDTQYF. CDR3 nucleotides: TGTGCCAGTAGTACGAGTGGACTAGCGGCTAGCACAGATACGCAGTATTTT. Full variable domain (remainder filled in from reference TRBV19 and TRBJ2-3): DGGITQSPKYLFRKEGQNVTLSCEQNLNHDAMYWYRQDPGQGLRLIYYSQIVNDFQKGDIAEGYSVSREKKESFPLTVTSAQKNPTAFYLCASSTSGLAASTDTQYFGPGTRLTVL.